The rows below give T cell receptor beta chains drawn from one sample of a study of T cell responses to AZD1222 COVID-19 vaccine. TCRdb's copy holds only in-frame clones and misses some; the assay was immunoSEQ multiplex PCR. In the table there are 60,000 to 100,000 clones, around 92% of which are singletons. Here the sequenced sample was peripheral blood, taken on day 0 of MenACWY control vaccination. Source of these receptors: an adult in good health. Each CDR3 is given with its conserved first and last residue. Each record gives: V gene, D gene, clone size, J gene, CDR3 DNA, CDR3 protein. D genes are given only for firm matches. Clone size is not always given. Where it is, it says once, few, many or a class for expanded clones.

v_gene: TRBV9
d_gene: NA
abundance: NA
j_gene: TRBJ2-3
CDR3nt: TGTGCCAGCAGCGTAGCTGTCGGGGGAACCAGCACAGATACGCAGTATTTT
CDR3aa: CASSVAVGGTSTDTQYF

v_gene: TRBV28
d_gene: NA
abundance: NA
j_gene: TRBJ1-5
CDR3nt: TGTGCCAGCAGGCATAGCAATCAGCCCCAGCATTTT
CDR3aa: CASRHSNQPQHF

v_gene: TRBV7-3
d_gene: NA
abundance: once
j_gene: TRBJ1-6
CDR3nt: TGTGCCAGCAGCCTCCGTGGGGCCGGGGGACCCCTCCACTTT
CDR3aa: CASSLRGAGGPLHF

v_gene: TRBV7-9
d_gene: NA
abundance: NA
j_gene: TRBJ2-5
CDR3nt: TGTGCCAGCAGCCCAGACGGACGGTCGCAAGAGACCCAGTACTTC
CDR3aa: CASSPDGRSQETQYF

v_gene: TRBV10-1
d_gene: NA
abundance: once
j_gene: TRBJ2-5
CDR3nt: TGCGCCAGCAGTGAGTCGTTGTGTTGGGCGGGGGAGACCCAGTACTTC
CDR3aa: CASSESLCWAGETQYF

v_gene: TRBV29-1
d_gene: NA
abundance: NA
j_gene: TRBJ2-1
CDR3nt: TGCAGCGTTAGTCCCATCCTCGACAATGAGCAGTTCTTC
CDR3aa: CSVSPILDNEQFF

v_gene: TRBV28
d_gene: NA
abundance: NA
j_gene: TRBJ1-2
CDR3nt: TGTGCCAGCAGGGAAGAAACTTATGGCTACACCTTC
CDR3aa: CASREETYGYTF

v_gene: TRBV7-2
d_gene: NA
abundance: NA
j_gene: TRBJ2-2
CDR3nt: TGTGCCAGCAGCTCGACTAGTTCGGGCACCGGGGAGCTGTTTTTT
CDR3aa: CASSSTSSGTGELFF

v_gene: TRBV19
d_gene: TRBD1
abundance: NA
j_gene: TRBJ1-6
CDR3nt: TGTGCCAGTAAGGACAGGCAGGCTTCACCCCTCCACTTT
CDR3aa: CASKDRQASPLHF

v_gene: TRBV27
d_gene: NA
abundance: NA
j_gene: TRBJ1-6
CDR3nt: TGTGCCAGCAGTTCCTCGATGATGCAGGGTCTAAGCAATAATTCACCCCTCCACTTT
CDR3aa: CASSSSMMQGLSNNSPLHF

v_gene: TRBV3-1/TRBV3-2
d_gene: TRBD1
abundance: NA
j_gene: TRBJ1-3
CDR3nt: TGTGCCAGCAGCCCCACAGGGGTCGGAAACACCATATATTTT
CDR3aa: CASSPTGVGNTIYF

v_gene: TRBV28
d_gene: NA
abundance: NA
j_gene: TRBJ1-2
CDR3nt: TGTGCCAGCAGTGCATTACAGGGTCGCGGCTACACCTTC
CDR3aa: CASSALQGRGYTF

v_gene: TRBV18
d_gene: NA
abundance: few
j_gene: TRBJ1-1
CDR3nt: TGTGCCAGCTCACCACAGGTGGTTCCCGCGAACACTGAAGCTTTCTTT
CDR3aa: CASSPQVVPANTEAFF

v_gene: TRBV28
d_gene: NA
abundance: once
j_gene: TRBJ2-1
CDR3nt: TGTGCCAGCAGCGCAGCCCGCTATGAGCAGTTCTTC
CDR3aa: CASSAARYEQFF

v_gene: TRBV7-2
d_gene: NA
abundance: NA
j_gene: TRBJ2-7
CDR3nt: TGTGCCAGCAGCTTAGGCGGGCCAAGCTCCTACGAGCAGTACTTC
CDR3aa: CASSLGGPSSYEQYF

v_gene: TRBV19
d_gene: TRBD2
abundance: NA
j_gene: TRBJ2-1
CDR3nt: TGTGCCAGTAGTGACCAGGGAGCGGGGGGGAACAATGAGCAGTTCTTC
CDR3aa: CASSDQGAGGNNEQFF

v_gene: TRBV29-1
d_gene: NA
abundance: NA
j_gene: TRBJ2-7
CDR3nt: TGCAGCGTTGAAAAGGACACCTACGAGCAGTACTTC
CDR3aa: CSVEKDTYEQYF

v_gene: TRBV7-8
d_gene: TRBD2
abundance: NA
j_gene: TRBJ2-5
CDR3nt: TGTGCCAGCAGCCCCGGGACTAGCGGGACAGAGACCCAGTACTTC
CDR3aa: CASSPGTSGTETQYF

v_gene: TRBV20-1
d_gene: NA
abundance: NA
j_gene: TRBJ1-5
CDR3nt: TGCAGTGCTGGTGAGAGTACTCAGCCCCAGCATTTT
CDR3aa: CSAGESTQPQHF

v_gene: TRBV28
d_gene: TRBD1
abundance: few
j_gene: TRBJ1-1
CDR3nt: TGTGCCAGCAGTCTCAAGACAGGGGGTGAAGCTTTCTTT
CDR3aa: CASSLKTGGEAFF

v_gene: TRBV24-1
d_gene: NA
abundance: NA
j_gene: TRBJ2-3
CDR3nt: TGTGCCACCAGCCGCAGGGGTCCGGCAGATACGCAGTATTTT
CDR3aa: CATSRRGPADTQYF

v_gene: TRBV11-2
d_gene: NA
abundance: NA
j_gene: TRBJ2-4
CDR3nt: TGTGCCAGCAGCTTAACGGGCGGTAAAAACATTCAGTACTTC
CDR3aa: CASSLTGGKNIQYF

v_gene: TRBV7-2
d_gene: NA
abundance: NA
j_gene: TRBJ1-3
CDR3nt: TGTGCCAGCAGCTTTGGTCGTGGGAGCGGAAACACCATATATTTT
CDR3aa: CASSFGRGSGNTIYF

v_gene: TRBV19
d_gene: TRBD1
abundance: NA
j_gene: TRBJ1-1
CDR3nt: TGTGCCAGTAGGTTCGGGACAGGAAAACAGCGGGCTTTCTTT
CDR3aa: CASRFGTGKQRAFF

v_gene: TRBV6-6
d_gene: TRBD2
abundance: NA
j_gene: TRBJ2-1
CDR3nt: TGTGCCAGCAGTTTTAGCGGGATTGTATACAATGAGCAGTTCTTC
CDR3aa: CASSFSGIVYNEQFF

v_gene: TRBV7-2
d_gene: NA
abundance: NA
j_gene: TRBJ2-5
CDR3nt: TGTGCCAGCAGCTTAGTCTGGGACCAAGAGACCCAGTACTTC
CDR3aa: CASSLVWDQETQYF